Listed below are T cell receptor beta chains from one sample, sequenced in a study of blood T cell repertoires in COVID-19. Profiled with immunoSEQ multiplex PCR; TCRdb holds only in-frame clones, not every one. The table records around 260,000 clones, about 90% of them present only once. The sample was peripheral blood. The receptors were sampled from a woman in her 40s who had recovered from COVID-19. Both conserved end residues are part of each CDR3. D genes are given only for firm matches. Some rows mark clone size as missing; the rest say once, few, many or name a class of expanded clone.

DNA: TGTGCCAGCAGTGATGGGAGAGGGGGCAGGGGAATTGAAAAACTGTTTTTT
CDR3: CASSDGRGGRGIEKLFF
D: TRBD1
V: TRBV2
size: NA
length: 17
J: TRBJ1-4

DNA: TGCGCCAGCAGGTTTGACAGGAGCCAAGAGACCCAGTACTTC
CDR3: CASRFDRSQETQYF
D: NA
V: TRBV5-1
size: NA
length: 14
J: TRBJ2-5

DNA: TGTGCCAGCAGCTTAGTGGTCGGTGAGCAGTTCTTC
CDR3: CASSLVVGEQFF
D: NA
V: TRBV13
size: NA
length: 12
J: TRBJ2-1

DNA: TGTGCCAGCACCTTCCTGGGGGGGACCGGGGAGCTGTTTTTT
CDR3: CASTFLGGTGELFF
D: TRBD2
V: TRBV6-5
size: NA
length: 14
J: TRBJ2-2

DNA: TGTGCCAGCCGCCATCCGTTTCGGGACAGGGGGGACACTGAAGCTTTCTTT
CDR3: CASRHPFRDRGDTEAFF
D: TRBD1
V: TRBV7-9
size: NA
length: 17
J: TRBJ1-1

DNA: TGTGCCAGCAGCCAAGATGCGGGAGAAGGCGAGCAGTACTTC
CDR3: CASSQDAGEGEQYF
D: TRBD2
V: TRBV3-1/TRBV3-2
size: few
length: 14
J: TRBJ2-7

DNA: TGTGCCAGCAGTGAAGCGGGGTCTAGCGCTACCTACGAGCAGTACTTC
CDR3: CASSEAGSSATYEQYF
D: NA
V: TRBV2
size: NA
length: 16
J: TRBJ2-7

DNA: TGTGCCATCAGGAGGGACAAAATCTATGGCTACACCTTC
CDR3: CAIRRDKIYGYTF
D: NA
V: TRBV10-3
size: NA
length: 13
J: TRBJ1-2

DNA: TGTGCCAGCAGCCGACAGGGGGCCGGCGGCTACACCTTC
CDR3: CASSRQGAGGYTF
D: TRBD1
V: TRBV3-1/TRBV3-2
size: few
length: 13
J: TRBJ1-2

DNA: TGTGCCTGGAGTGTCATGGCGAACACTGAAGCTTTCTTT
CDR3: CAWSVMANTEAFF
D: NA
V: TRBV30
size: NA
length: 13
J: TRBJ1-1

DNA: TGTGCCAGCAGTCCCGGGGATACGCAGTATTTT
CDR3: CASSPGDTQYF
D: NA
V: TRBV12-3/TRBV12-4
size: NA
length: 11
J: TRBJ2-3

DNA: TGCGCCAGCAGCCAGCCCGGTGGTTCACCCCTCCACTTT
CDR3: CASSQPGGSPLHF
D: NA
V: TRBV4-3
size: NA
length: 13
J: TRBJ1-6

DNA: TGTGCCAGCAGACTGAGCGGGGGGACCGAAGAGACCCAGTACTTC
CDR3: CASRLSGGTEETQYF
D: TRBD2
V: TRBV5-4
size: NA
length: 15
J: TRBJ2-5

DNA: TGTGCCAGCAGCCCCGGCGGGAACACTGAAGCTTTCTTT
CDR3: CASSPGGNTEAFF
D: NA
V: TRBV7-9
size: NA
length: 13
J: TRBJ1-1

DNA: TGTGCCAGCAGCAGGTCTAGTGGGTTGGCAGATACGCAGTATTTT
CDR3: CASSRSSGLADTQYF
D: NA
V: TRBV7-9
size: NA
length: 15
J: TRBJ2-3

DNA: TGTGCCAGCAGCCCCAGCGGACAGGATAATTCACCCCTCCACTTT
CDR3: CASSPSGQDNSPLHF
D: TRBD1
V: TRBV7-9
size: NA
length: 15
J: TRBJ1-6

DNA: TGCGCCAGCAGCTTGGCTGACCCCGGCGGGGGGAACACCTTC
CDR3: CASSLADPGGGNTF
D: NA
V: TRBV5-1
size: NA
length: 14
J: TRBJ1-2

DNA: TGTGCCTGGAGCTATACCCCGGGACTAGGGGCTTTCTTT
CDR3: CAWSYTPGLGAFF
D: NA
V: TRBV30
size: NA
length: 13
J: TRBJ1-1

DNA: TGTGCCAGCAGCGCCCGACAGGGGGGTAATGAAAAACTGTTTTTT
CDR3: CASSARQGGNEKLFF
D: TRBD1
V: TRBV7-9
size: NA
length: 15
J: TRBJ1-4

DNA: TGTGCCAGCAGCTTACAGGATCACACTGAAGCTTTCTTT
CDR3: CASSLQDHTEAFF
D: NA
V: TRBV7-9
size: NA
length: 13
J: TRBJ1-1

DNA: TGTGCCAGCAGTTTAATCTGGCCCGGGGGCACTGAAGCTTTCTTT
CDR3: CASSLIWPGGTEAFF
D: NA
V: TRBV27
size: NA
length: 15
J: TRBJ1-1

DNA: TGCGCCAGCAGCCGGACAGGGACTGGGGCCAACGTCCTGACTTTC
CDR3: CASSRTGTGANVLTF
D: TRBD1
V: TRBV4-1
size: NA
length: 15
J: TRBJ2-6

DNA: TGTGCCAGCAGCTCCACTAGCGTCCCCTTCAATGAGCAGTTCTTC
CDR3: CASSSTSVPFNEQFF
D: TRBD2
V: TRBV7-3
size: NA
length: 15
J: TRBJ2-1

DNA: TGTGCCAGTAGTACCCTAAACTCTGGGCCCCAGCATTTT
CDR3: CASSTLNSGPQHF
D: NA
V: TRBV19
size: once
length: 13
J: TRBJ1-5

DNA: TGTGCCAGCAGCTTGACAGGGGGCGCGACTGAAGCTTTCTTT
CDR3: CASSLTGGATEAFF
D: TRBD1
V: TRBV11-3
size: NA
length: 14
J: TRBJ1-1

DNA: TGTGCCAGAGGACAGGGGGGCAATGAGCAGTTCTTC
CDR3: CARGQGGNEQFF
D: TRBD1
V: TRBV10-3
size: NA
length: 12
J: TRBJ2-1

DNA: TGTGCCAGCACAGTTAGCGGGCGGGGGACGCAGTATTTT
CDR3: CASTVSGRGTQYF
D: TRBD2
V: TRBV6-5
size: NA
length: 13
J: TRBJ2-3